This TCR beta chain was profiled in a study of OX40 agonist ivuxolimab in advanced cancers. Background on the study: Partial response was recorded in three patients: one hepatocellular carcinoma and two cutaneous melanoma cases. Overall study findings and caveats: CD8+ T cells averaged more expanded clones than CD4+.

Germline CDR1 reads MNHEY; CDR2 reads SVGAGI. There are 14 residues in the CDR3. With 3 bases removed from V and 4 bases from J, the gap between germline ends came to 13 bases. With regard to this clone: What it binds is unknown. The sample has other DNA sequences that encode this CDR3 too.

The assay was immunoSEQ multiplex PCR, and TCRdb's table has in-frame clones only and misses some. The table records about 150,000 clones, 90% of them present only once. Patients were excluded for autoimmune disease history or systemic immunosuppression. Here the sequenced sample was CD4+ or CD8+ T cells sorted from blood, taken in a trial of the OX40 agonist ivuxolimab. This chain uses TRBV6-5 with TRBJ2-7, with a weak D call TRBD2 (7 bases). This TCR was recovered from an adult with an advanced solid tumor such as melanoma, head and neck, liver or kidney cancer. The CDR3 DNA reads as TGTGCCAGCAGTTATGGGGGGGCAGGATACGAGCAGTACTTC. This gives the protein CASSYGGAGYEQYF.